This note documents a single T cell receptor (beta chain) sequence. This entry is derived from a study of early T cells in non-severe SARS-CoV-2 infection. Whole-study context: Bulk RNA taken from unsorted whole blood was sequenced, leaving chains unpaired.

Germline V gene sequence: CDR1 DFQATT, CDR2 SNEGSKA (reference sequence). The V and J ends lost 6 bases and 2 bases, in that order; junction bases with no gene match: 5. This CDR3 spans 16 amino acids. TCRdb analysed the 5' RACE reads with MiXCR anew, one entry per CDR3 protein. The sample carries approximately 47,000 distinct CDR3 sequences, approximately 9% recorded once. The sequencing used whole blood, collected at baseline. The clonotype comes from an adult who was a healthcare worker with PCR-confirmed SARS-CoV-2 infection or an uninfected control (not recorded which). The V and J genes are TRBV20-1 and TRBJ2-3, with 16 bases lining up with TRBD2. CDR3 residues: CSAEGTSGRATDTQYF. CDR3 nucleotide sequence: TGCAGTGCCGAAGGGACTAGCGGGAGGGCCACAGATACGCAGTATTTT.